Below are 7 T cell receptor beta chains sequenced from a single sample in a study of shared clonotypes between healthy human individuals. Using immunoSEQ multiplex PCR, the repertoire was profiled, and TCRdb retains in-frame clones only, with some absent. The sample carries 2 million to 2.5 million clones, approximately 96% recorded once. What was sequenced was naive CD4+ T cells sorted from blood. Subset noted: CD45RA+ positively selected. The source is a man in his late teens or twenties in good health.

The rearrangement joins TRBV6-5 to TRBJ1-1, with D perhaps matching TRBD1 (5 bases). Germline-derived CDR1 and CDR2 are MNHEY and SVGAGI. CDR3 length: 13 residues. V was clipped by 5 bases and J by 4 bases, with 11 bases between them. The CDR3 DNA sequence: TGTGCCAGCAGTAGTGGGACGGGCACTGAAGCTTTCTTT. Amino acids: CASSSGTGTEAFF.

This chain connects TRBV11-2 to TRBJ2-5, with 14 bases that match TRBD2. The CDR3 is made up of 17 amino acids. The V segment lost 5 bases and the J segment 0 bases; nucleotides outside the gene matches: 5. Germline CDR1 and CDR2: SGHAT and FQNNGV. The CDR3 DNA is TGTGCCAGCAGCCGTGGACTAGCGGGAGGATACCAAGAGACCCAGTACTTC. Amino acid sequence: CASSRGLAGGYQETQYF.

This clone appeared once. The J gene is TRBJ1-3, the V gene TRBV27, with a possible D match to TRBD1 (6 bases). V was cut by 2 bases and J by 4 bases, with 18 bases left in between. The germline CDR1 and CDR2 sequences are MNHEY and SMNVEV (reference sequence). This CDR3 has 17 residues. Written as DNA, the CDR3 is TGTGCCAGCAGTTTAACCTGGGCAGGGGCGCAAGGAAACACCATATATTTT. Its translation: CASSLTWAGAQGNTIYF.

This clone was seen just once. This chain connects TRBV5-6 to TRBJ2-7; TRBD2 aligns across 7 bases. This CDR3 region has 16 residues. Trimming at V came to 4 bases and at J to 1 base, leaving 11 bases not matched to a gene. The V gene's germline CDR1 is SGHDT and CDR2 YYEEEE. This CDR3 reads CASSPSVGGPSYEQYF. The CDR3 DNA is TGTGCCAGCAGCCCGTCGGTGGGAGGGCCTTCCTACGAGCAGTACTTC.

CDR3 residues: CASSADRSGNTIYF. Here the CDR3 DNA reads TGTGCCAGCAGCGCGGACCGCTCTGGAAACACCATATATTTT. The chain links TRBV9 to TRBJ1-3; no clear D gene. Germline loops: CDR1 SGDLS, CDR2 YYNGEE. Trimming stripped 3 bases from V and 0 bases from J, with 7 bases between. The length of the CDR3 is 14 residues.

The chain uses TRBV6-1 and TRBJ2-3, with a possible D match to TRBD2 (6 bases). V lost 2 bases, J lost 0 bases, and 15 bases lay in between. The CDR3 spans 17 residues. The germline gives CDR1 MNHNS, CDR2 SASEGT. This CDR3 is CASSESERVYSTDTQYF. CDR3 nucleotides: TGTGCCAGCAGTGAATCGGAGCGGGTATACAGCACAGATACGCAGTATTTT.

The chain has TRBV5-1 and TRBJ1-3; possible D gene TRBD1, 5 bases. The CDR3 has 17 residues. Germline V CDR1 and CDR2: SGHRS, YFSETQ. V lost 4 bases and J 1 base, leaving 18 bases between the germline ends. CDR3 nucleotides: TGCGCCAGCAGCCTAACCCTCCGCGGGGCGTCTGGAAACACCATATATTTT. Encoded protein: CASSLTLRGASGNTIYF.